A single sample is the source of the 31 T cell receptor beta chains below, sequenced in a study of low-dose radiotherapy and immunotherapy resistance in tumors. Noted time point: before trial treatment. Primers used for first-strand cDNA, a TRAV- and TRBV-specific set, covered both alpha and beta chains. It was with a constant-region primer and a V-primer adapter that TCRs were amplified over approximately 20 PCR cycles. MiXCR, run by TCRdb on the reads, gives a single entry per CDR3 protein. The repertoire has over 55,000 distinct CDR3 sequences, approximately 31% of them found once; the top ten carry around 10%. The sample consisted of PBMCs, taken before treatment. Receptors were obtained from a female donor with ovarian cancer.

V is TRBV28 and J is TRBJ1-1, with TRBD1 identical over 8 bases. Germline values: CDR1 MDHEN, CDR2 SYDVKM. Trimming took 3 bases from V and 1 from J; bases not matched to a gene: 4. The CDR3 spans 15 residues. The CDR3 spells CASSFPGTGNTEAFF. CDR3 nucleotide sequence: TGTGCCAGCAGTTTCCCTGGGACAGGGAACACTGAAGCTTTCTTT.

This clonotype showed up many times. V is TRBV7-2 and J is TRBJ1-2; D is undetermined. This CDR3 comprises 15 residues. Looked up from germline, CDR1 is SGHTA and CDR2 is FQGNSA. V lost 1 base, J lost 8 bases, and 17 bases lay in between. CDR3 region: CASSLDPDSAGGYTF. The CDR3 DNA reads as TGTGCCAGCAGCTTAGACCCCGACTCGGCAGGCGGCTACACCTTC.

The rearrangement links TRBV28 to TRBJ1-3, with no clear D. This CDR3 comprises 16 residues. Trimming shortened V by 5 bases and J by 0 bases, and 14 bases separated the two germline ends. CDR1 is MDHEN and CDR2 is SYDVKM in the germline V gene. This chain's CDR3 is CASSAPRFVSGNTIYF. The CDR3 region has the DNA TGTGCCAGCAGTGCCCCTAGGTTTGTCTCTGGAAACACCATATATTTT. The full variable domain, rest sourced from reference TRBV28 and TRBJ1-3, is DVKVTQSSRYLVKRTGEKVFLECVQDMDHENMFWYRQDPGLGLRLIYFSYDVKMKEKGDIPEGYSVSREKKERFSLILESASTNQTSMYLCASSAPRFVSGNTIYFGEGSWLTVV.

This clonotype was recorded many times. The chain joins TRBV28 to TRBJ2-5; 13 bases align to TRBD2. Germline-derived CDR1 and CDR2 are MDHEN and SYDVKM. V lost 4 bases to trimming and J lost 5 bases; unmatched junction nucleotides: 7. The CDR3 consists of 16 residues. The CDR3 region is CASSSYPGLAGETQYF. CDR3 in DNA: TGTGCCAGCAGTTCTTACCCGGGACTAGCGGGGGAGACCCAGTACTTC.

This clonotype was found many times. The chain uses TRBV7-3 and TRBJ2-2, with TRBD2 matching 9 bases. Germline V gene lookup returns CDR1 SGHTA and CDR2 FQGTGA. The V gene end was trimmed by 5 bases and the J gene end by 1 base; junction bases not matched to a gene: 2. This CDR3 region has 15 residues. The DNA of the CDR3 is TGTGCCAGCAGCCCAGCGGGAGGGAACACCGGGGAGCTGTTTTTT. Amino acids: CASSPAGGNTGELFF.

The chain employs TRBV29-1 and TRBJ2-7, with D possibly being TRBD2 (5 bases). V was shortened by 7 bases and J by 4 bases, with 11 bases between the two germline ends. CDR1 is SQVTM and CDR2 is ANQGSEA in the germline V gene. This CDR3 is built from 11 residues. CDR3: CSALGSYEQYF. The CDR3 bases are TGCAGCGCCCTGGGGAGTTACGAGCAGTACTTC.

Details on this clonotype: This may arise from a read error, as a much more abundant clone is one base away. CDR3: CASRSFRDTTNEKLFF. The CDR3 coding sequence is TGTGCCAGCAGATCCTTCCGGGACACAACTAATGAAAAACTGTTTTTT. The chain is built from TRBV7-9 and TRBJ1-4, with D perhaps TRBD1 (6 bases). The germline V gene encodes CDR1 SEHNR and CDR2 FQNEAQ (reference sequence). This CDR3 comprises 16 residues. The V end lost 6 bases, the J end lost 0 bases, and 14 bases lay between the germline ends.

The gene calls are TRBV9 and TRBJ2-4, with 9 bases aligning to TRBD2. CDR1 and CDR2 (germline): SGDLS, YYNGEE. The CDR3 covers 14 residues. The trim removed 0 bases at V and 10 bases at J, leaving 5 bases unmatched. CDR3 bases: TGTGCCAGCAGCGTAGACCTAGCGGGGAGGATTCAGTACTTC. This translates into CASSVDLAGRIQYF.

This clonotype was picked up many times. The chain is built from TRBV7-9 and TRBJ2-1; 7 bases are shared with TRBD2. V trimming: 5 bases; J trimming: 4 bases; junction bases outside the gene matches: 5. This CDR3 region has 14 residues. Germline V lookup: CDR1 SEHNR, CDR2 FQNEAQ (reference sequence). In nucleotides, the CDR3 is TGTGCCAGCAGCAACCGGGACTATTACAATGAGCAGTTCTTC. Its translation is CASSNRDYYNEQFF. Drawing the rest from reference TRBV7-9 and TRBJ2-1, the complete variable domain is DTGVSQNPRHKITKRGQNVTFRCDPISEHNRLYWYRQTLGQGPEFLTYFQNEAQLEKSRLLSDRFSAERPKGSFSTLEIQRTEQGDSAMYLCASSNRDYYNEQFFGPGTRLTVL.

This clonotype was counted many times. The CDR3 nucleotides read TGTGCCAGCAGGCCGGGACTTGGCTCCTACAATGAGCAGTTCTTC. It specifies CASRPGLGSYNEQFF. The chain is built from TRBV5-6 and TRBJ2-1; D is possibly TRBD2 (6 bases). Looked up from germline, CDR1 is SGHDT and CDR2 is YYEEEE. V dropped 5 bases and J dropped 0 bases, with 12 bases sitting between them. The CDR3 spans 15 residues.

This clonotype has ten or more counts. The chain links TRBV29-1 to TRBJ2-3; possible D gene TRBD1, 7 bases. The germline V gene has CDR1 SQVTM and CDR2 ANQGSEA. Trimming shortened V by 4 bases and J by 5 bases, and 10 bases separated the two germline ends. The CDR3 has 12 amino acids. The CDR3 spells CSVGQGGDTQYF. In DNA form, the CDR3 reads TGCAGCGTTGGACAGGGAGGAGATACGCAGTATTTT.

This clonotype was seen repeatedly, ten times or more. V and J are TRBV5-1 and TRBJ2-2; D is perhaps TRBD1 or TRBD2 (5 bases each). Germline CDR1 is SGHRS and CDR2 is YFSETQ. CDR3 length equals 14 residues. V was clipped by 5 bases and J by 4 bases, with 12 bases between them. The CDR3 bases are TGCGCCAGCAGTAGGGACGCAAGCACCGGGGAGCTGTTTTTT. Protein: CASSRDASTGELFF.

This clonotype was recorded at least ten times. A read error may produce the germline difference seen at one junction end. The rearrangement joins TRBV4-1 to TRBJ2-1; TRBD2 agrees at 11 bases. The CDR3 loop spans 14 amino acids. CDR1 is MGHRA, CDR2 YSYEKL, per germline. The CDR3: CASRPSGGRNEQFF. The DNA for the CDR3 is TGTGCCAGCAGGCCTAGCGGGGGGCGGAATGAGCAGTTCTTC.

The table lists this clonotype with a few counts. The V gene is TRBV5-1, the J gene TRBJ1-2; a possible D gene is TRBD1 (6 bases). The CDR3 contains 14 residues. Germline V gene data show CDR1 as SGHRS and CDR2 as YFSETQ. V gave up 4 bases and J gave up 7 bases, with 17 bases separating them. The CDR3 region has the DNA TGCGCCAGCAGCCAGAGGCGCCAGGGGCTTGGCTACACCTTC. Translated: CASSQRRQGLGYTF.

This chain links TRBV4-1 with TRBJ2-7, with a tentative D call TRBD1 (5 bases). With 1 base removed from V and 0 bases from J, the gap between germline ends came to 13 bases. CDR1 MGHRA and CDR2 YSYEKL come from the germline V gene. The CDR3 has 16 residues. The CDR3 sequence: CASSQVTGSISYEQYF. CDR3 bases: TGCGCCAGCAGCCAAGTTACAGGATCCATCTCCTACGAGCAGTACTTC.

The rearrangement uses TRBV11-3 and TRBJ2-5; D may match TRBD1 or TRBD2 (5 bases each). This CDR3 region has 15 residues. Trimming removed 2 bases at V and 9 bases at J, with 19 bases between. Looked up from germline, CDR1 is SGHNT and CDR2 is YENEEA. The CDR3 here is CASSLRGASTGAQYF. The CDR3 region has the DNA TGTGCCAGCAGCTTACGAGGGGCAAGCACCGGGGCCCAGTACTTC. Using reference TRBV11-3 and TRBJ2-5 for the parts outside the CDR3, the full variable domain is EAGVVQSPRYKIIEKKQPVAFWCNPISGHNTLYWYLQNLGQGPELLIRYENEEAVDDSQLPKDRFSAERLKGVDSTLKIQPAELGDSAVYLCASSLRGASTGAQYFGPGTRLLVL.

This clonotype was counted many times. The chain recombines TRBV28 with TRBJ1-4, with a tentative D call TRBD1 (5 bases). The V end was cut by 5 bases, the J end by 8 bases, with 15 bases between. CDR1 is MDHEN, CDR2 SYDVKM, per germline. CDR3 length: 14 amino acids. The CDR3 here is CASSQTAREEKLFF. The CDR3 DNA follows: TGTGCCAGCAGTCAGACAGCGAGGGAGGAAAAACTGTTTTTT.

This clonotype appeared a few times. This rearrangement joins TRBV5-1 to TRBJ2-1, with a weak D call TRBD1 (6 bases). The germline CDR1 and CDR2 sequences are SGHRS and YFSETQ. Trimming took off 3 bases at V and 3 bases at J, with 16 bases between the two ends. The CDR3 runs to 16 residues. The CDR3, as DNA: TGCGCCAGCAGCTATACCGGGACAAGAGGCTACAATGAGCAGTTCTTC. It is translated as CASSYTGTRGYNEQFF.

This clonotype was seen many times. CDR3 bases: TGTGCCAGCATGACCGGACAGGGCAACACTGAAGCTTTCTTT. Its protein is CASMTGQGNTEAFF. The V and J genes are TRBV12-3 or TRBV12-4 and TRBJ1-1, with TRBD1 identical over 8 bases. The V gene end was trimmed by 7 bases and the J gene end by 2 bases; junction bases not matched to a gene: 6. The CDR3 sequence is 14 residues long.

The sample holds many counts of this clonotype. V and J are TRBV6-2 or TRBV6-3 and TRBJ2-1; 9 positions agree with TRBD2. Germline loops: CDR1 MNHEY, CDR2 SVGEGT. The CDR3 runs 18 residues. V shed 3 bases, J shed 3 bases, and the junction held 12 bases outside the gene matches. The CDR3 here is CASSYRGFGRGGYNEQFF. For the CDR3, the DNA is TGTGCCAGCAGTTATCGCGGGTTTGGGCGGGGGGGCTACAATGAGCAGTTCTTC.

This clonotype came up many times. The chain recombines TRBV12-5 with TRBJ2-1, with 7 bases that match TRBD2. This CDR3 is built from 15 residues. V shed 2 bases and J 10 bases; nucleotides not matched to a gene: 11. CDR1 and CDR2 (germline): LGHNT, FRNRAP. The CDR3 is CASGLIGGRSREQFF. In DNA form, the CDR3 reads TGTGCTAGTGGTTTGATTGGCGGGAGATCTCGGGAGCAGTTCTTC.

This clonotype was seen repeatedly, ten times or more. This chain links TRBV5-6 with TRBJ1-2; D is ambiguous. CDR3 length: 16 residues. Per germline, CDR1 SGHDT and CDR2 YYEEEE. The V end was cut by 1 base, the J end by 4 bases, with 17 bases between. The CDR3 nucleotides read TGTGCCAGCAGCTTGATCGTAGGGCCGGGAGGCTATGGCTACACCTTC. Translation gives CASSLIVGPGGYGYTF.

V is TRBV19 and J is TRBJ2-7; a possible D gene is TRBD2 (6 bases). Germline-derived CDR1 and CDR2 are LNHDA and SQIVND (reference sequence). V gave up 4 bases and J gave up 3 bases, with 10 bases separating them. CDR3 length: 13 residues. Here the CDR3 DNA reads TGTGCCAGTAGTACCGGGCGGGGCTACGAGCAGTACTTC. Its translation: CASSTGRGYEQYF. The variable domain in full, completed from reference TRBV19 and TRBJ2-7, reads DGGITQSPKYLFRKEGQNVTLSCEQNLNHDAMYWYRQDPGQGLRLIYYSQIVNDFQKGDIAEGYSVSREKKESFPLTVTSAQKNPTAFYLCASSTGRGYEQYFGPGTRLTVT.

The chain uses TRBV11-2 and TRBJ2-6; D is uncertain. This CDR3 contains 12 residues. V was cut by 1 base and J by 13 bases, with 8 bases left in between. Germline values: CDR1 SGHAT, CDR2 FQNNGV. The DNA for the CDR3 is TGTGCCAGCAGCTTAGGAATGGGAGTCCTGACTTTC. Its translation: CASSLGMGVLTF.

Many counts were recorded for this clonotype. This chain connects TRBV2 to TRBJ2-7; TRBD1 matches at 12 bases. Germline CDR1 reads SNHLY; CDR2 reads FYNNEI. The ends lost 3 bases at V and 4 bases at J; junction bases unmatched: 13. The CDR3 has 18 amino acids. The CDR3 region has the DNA TGTGCCAGCAGTGACCTATTAACCGGGACAGGGGGCTATTACGAGCAGTACTTC. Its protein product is CASSDLLTGTGGYYEQYF.

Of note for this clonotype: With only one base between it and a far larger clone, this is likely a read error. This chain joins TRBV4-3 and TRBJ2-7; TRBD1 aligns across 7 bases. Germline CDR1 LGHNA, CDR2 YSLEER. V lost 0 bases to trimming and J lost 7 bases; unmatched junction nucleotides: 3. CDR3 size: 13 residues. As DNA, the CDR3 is TGCGCCAGCAGCCAAGAGCAGGACAGGGAGCAGTACTTC. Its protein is CASSQEQDREQYF.

For the CDR3, the DNA is TGCAGTGCTACTGGGACAGGGCGCGTCGAGCAGTTCTTC. Translated: CSATGTGRVEQFF. This chain joins TRBV20-1 and TRBJ2-1; the match to TRBD1 covers 9 bases. This CDR3 has 13 residues. V was clipped by 4 bases and J by 10 bases; unmatched bases: 8. Germline V lookup: CDR1 DFQATT, CDR2 SNEGSKA (reference sequence).

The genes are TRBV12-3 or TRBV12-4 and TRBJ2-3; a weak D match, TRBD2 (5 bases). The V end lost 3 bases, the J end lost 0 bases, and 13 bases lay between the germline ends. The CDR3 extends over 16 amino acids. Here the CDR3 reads CASSFRREASTDTQYF. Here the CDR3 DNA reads TGTGCCAGCAGTTTTCGCCGGGAAGCTAGCACAGATACGCAGTATTTT.

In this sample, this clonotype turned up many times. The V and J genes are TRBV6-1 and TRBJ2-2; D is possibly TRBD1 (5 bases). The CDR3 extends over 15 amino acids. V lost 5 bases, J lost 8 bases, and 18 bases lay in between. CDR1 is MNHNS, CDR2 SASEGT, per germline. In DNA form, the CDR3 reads TGTGCCAGCAGTTACCGACGACTGGACATGGGGGAGCTGTTTTTT. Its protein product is CASSYRRLDMGELFF.

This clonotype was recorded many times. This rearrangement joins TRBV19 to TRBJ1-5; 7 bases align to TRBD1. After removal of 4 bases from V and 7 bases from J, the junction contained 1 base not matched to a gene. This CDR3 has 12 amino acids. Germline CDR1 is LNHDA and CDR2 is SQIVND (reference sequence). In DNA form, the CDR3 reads TGTGCCAGTAGTACAGGGGGACAGCCCCAGCATTTT. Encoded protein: CASSTGGQPQHF.

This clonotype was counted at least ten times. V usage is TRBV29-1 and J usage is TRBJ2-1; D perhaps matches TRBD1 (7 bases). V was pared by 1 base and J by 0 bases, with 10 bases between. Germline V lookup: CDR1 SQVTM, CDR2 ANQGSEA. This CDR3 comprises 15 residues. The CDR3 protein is CSVEGQGGSYNEQFF. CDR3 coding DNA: TGCAGCGTTGAAGGGCAGGGGGGCTCCTACAATGAGCAGTTCTTC.